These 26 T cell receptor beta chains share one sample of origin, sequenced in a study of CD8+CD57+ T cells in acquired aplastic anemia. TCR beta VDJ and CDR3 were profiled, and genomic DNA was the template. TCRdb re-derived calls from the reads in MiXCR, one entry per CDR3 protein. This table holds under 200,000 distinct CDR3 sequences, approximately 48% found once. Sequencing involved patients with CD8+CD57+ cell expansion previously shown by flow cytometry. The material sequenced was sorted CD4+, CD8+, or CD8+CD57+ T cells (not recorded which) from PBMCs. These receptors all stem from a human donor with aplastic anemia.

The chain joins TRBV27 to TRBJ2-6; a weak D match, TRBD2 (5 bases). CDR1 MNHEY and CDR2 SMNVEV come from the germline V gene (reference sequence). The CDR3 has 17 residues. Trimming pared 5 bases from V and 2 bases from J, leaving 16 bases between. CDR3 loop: CASSPQNEGTGANVLTF. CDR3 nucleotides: TGTGCCAGCAGTCCCCAGAATGAGGGAACTGGGGCCAACGTCCTGACTTTC.

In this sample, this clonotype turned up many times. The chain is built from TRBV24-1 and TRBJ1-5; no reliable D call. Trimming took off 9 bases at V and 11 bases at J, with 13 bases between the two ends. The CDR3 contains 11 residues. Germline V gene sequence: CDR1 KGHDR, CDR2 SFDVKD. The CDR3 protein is CATRVQLTQHF. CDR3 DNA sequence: TGTGCCACCCGGGTCCAGCTTACCCAGCATTTT.

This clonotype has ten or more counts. The CDR3 sequence is CATSRVGQSYNEQFF. The CDR3, as DNA: TGTGCCACCAGCAGAGTCGGACAGAGTTACAATGAGCAGTTCTTC. The J gene is TRBJ2-1, the V gene TRBV15; maybe TRBD1 (6 bases). Between the trimmed V and J ends, which lost 1 base and 4 bases, there was a span of 11 bases. The CDR3 consists of 15 residues. Germline assignment: CDR1 LNHNV and CDR2 YYDKDF (reference sequence).

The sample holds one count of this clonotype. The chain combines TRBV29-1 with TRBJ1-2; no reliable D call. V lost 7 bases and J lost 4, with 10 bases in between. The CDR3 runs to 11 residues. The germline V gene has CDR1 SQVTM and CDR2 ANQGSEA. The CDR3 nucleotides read TGCAGCGCCTGGGCCTTCTATGGCTACACCTTC. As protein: CSAWAFYGYTF.

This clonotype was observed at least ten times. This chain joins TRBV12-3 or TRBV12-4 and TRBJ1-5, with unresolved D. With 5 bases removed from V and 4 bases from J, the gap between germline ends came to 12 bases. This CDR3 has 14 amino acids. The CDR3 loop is CASSLMRGNQPQHF. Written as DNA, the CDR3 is TGTGCCAGCAGTCTCATGCGGGGAAATCAGCCCCAGCATTTT.

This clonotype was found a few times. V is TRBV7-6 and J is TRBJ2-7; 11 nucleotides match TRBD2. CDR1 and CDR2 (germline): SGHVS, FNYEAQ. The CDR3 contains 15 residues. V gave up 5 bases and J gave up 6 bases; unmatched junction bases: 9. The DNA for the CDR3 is TGTGCCAGCAGCGAAGAACTAGCGGGAGTAGTCGAGCAGTACTTC. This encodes CASSEELAGVVEQYF.

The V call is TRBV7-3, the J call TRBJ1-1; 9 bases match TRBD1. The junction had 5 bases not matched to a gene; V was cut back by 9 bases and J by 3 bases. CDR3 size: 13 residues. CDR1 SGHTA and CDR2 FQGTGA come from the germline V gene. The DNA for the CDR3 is TGTGCCAGTCAACAGGGGGCCTACACTGAAGCTTTCTTT. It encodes CASQQGAYTEAFF.

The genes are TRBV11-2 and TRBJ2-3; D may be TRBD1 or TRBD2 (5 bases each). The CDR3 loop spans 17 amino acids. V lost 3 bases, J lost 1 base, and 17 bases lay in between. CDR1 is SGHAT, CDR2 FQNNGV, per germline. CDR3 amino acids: CASSFRGEGWGTDTQYF. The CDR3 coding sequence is TGTGCCAGCAGCTTTCGGGGCGAGGGGTGGGGCACAGATACGCAGTATTTT. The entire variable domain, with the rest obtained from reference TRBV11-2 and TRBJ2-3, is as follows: EAGVAQSPRYKIIEKRQSVAFWCNPISGHATLYWYQQILGQGPKLLIQFQNNGVVDDSQLPKDRFSAERLKGVDSTLKIQPAKLEDSAVYLCASSFRGEGWGTDTQYFGPGTRLTVL.

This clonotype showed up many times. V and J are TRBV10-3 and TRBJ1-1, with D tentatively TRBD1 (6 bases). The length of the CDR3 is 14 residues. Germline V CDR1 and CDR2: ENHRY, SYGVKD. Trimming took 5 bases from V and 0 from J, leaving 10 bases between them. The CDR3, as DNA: TGTGCCATCAGTAACAACAGGGTGAACACTGAAGCTTTCTTT. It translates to CAISNNRVNTEAFF.

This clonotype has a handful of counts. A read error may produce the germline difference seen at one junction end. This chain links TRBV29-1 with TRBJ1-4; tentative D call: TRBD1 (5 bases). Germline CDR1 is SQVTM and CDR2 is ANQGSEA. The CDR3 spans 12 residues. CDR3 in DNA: TGCAGCGTTGCCGGTAGGGACGAAAAACTATTTTTT. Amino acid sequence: CSVAGRDEKLFF.

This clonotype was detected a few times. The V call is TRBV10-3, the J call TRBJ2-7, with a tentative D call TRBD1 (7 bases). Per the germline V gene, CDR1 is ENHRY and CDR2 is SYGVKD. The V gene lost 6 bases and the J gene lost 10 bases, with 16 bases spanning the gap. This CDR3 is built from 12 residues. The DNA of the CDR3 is TGTGCCATCAGCGACAGGGTGGAGGGACAGTACTTC. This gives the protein CAISDRVEGQYF.

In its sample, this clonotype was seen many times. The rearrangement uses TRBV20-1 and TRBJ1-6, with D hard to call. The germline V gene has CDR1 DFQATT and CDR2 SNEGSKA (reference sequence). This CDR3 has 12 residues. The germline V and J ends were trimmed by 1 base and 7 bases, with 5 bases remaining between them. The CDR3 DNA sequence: TGCAGTGCTAGAGTCTTAAATTCACCCCTCCACTTT. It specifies CSARVLNSPLHF.

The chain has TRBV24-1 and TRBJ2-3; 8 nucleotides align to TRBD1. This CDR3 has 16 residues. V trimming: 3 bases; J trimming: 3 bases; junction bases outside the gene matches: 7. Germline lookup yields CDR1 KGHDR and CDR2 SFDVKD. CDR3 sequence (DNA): TGTGCCACCAGTGATGTGCAGGGGGCTTCGACAGATACGCAGTATTTT. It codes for CATSDVQGASTDTQYF.

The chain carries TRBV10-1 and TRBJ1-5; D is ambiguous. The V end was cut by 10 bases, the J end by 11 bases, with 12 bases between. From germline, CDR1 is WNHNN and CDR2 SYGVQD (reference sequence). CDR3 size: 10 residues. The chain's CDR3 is CAKARMSQHF. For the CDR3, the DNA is TGCGCCAAAGCCCGGATGTCCCAGCATTTT.

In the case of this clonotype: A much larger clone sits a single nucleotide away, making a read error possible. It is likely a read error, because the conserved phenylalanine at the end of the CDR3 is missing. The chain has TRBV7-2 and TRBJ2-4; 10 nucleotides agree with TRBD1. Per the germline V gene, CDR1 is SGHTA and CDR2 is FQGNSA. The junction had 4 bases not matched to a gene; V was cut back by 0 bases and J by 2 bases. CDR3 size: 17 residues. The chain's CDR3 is CASSLALTGGPKNIQYS. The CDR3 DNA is TGTGCCAGCAGCTTAGCGCTGACAGGGGGCCCCAAAAACATTCAGTACTCC.

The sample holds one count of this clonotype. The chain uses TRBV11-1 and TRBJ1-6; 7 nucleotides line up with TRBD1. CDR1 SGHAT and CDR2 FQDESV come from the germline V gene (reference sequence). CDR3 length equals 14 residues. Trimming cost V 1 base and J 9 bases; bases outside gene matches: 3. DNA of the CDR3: TGTGCCAGCAGCTTAGGGGACAGACGTTCACCCCTCCACTTT. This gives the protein CASSLGDRRSPLHF.

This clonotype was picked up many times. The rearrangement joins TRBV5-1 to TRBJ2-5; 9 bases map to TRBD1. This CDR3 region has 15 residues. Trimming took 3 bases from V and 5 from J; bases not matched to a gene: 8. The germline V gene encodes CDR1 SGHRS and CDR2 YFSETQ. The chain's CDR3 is CASSSVDRGEETQYF. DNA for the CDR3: TGCGCCAGCAGCTCGGTTGACAGGGGGGAGGAGACCCAGTACTTC.

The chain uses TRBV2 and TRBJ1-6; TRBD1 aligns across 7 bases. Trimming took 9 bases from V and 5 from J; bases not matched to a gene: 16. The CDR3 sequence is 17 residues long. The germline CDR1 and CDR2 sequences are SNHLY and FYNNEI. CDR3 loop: CASTGGRGQADNSPLHF. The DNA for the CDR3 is TGTGCCAGTACAGGAGGCCGAGGACAGGCGGATAATTCACCCCTCCACTTT.

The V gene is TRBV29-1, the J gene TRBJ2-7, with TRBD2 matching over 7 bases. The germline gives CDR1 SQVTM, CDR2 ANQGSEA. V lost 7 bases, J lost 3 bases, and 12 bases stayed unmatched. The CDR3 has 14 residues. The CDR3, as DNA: TGCAGCGCCCTAGGGAGGGACGGCCTCTACGAGCAGTACTTC. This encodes CSALGRDGLYEQYF.

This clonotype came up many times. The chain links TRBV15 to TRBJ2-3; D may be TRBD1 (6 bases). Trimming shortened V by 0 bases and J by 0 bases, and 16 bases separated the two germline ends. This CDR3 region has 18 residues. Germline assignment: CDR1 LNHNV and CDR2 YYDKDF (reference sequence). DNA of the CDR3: TGTGCCACCAGCAGAGATCATGTCCAGAGGGGGAGCACAGATACGCAGTATTTT. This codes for CATSRDHVQRGSTDTQYF.

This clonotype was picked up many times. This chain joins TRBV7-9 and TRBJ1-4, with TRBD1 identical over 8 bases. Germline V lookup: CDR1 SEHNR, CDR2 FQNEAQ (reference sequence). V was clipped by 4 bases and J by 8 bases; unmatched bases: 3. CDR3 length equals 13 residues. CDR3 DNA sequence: TGTGCCAGCAGCTCTCGGACAGGGGAAAAACTGTTTTTT. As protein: CASSSRTGEKLFF.

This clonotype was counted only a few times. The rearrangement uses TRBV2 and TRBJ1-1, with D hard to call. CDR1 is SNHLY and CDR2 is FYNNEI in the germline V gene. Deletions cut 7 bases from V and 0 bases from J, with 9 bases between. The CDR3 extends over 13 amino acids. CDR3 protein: CASKDYLNTEAFF. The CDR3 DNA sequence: TGTGCCAGCAAGGACTACTTGAACACTGAAGCTTTCTTT.

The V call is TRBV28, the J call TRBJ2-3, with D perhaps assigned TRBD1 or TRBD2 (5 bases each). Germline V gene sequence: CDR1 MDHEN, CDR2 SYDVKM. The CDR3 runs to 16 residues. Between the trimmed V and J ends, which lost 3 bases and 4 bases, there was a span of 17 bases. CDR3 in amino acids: CASSLPGALWPDTQYF. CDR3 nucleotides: TGTGCCAGCAGTTTGCCCGGGGCCCTATGGCCAGATACGCAGTATTTT. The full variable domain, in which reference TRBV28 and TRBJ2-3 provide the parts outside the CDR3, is DVKVTQSSRYLVKRTGEKVFLECVQDMDHENMFWYRQDPGLGLRLIYFSYDVKMKEKGDIPEGYSVSREKKERFSLILESASTNQTSMYLCASSLPGALWPDTQYFGPGTRLTVL.

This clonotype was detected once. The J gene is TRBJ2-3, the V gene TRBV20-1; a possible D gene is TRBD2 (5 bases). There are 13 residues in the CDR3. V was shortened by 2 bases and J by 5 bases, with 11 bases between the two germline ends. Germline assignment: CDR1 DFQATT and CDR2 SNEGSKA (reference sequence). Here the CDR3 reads CSARPSKQDTQYF. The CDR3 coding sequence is TGCAGTGCTAGACCTAGCAAGCAAGATACGCAGTATTTT.

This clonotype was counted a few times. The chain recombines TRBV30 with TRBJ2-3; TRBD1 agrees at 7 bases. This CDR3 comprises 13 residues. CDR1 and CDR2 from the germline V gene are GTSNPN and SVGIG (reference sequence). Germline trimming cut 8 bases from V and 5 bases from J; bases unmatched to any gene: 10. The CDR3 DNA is TGTGCCGGGGGACAGCGGATGGGAGATACGCAGTATTTT. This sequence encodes CAGGQRMGDTQYF.

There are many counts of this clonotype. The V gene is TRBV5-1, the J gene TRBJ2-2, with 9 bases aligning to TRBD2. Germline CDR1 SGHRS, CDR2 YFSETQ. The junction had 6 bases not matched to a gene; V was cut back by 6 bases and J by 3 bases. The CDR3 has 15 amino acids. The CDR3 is CASMGGRAYTGELFF. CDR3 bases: TGCGCCAGCATGGGCGGGAGGGCCTACACCGGGGAGCTGTTTTTT.